These 30 T cell receptor beta chains were sequenced from one sample in a study of T cells after yellow fever vaccination. TCRdb reprocessed the 5' RACE reads with MiXCR, giving one entry per CDR3 protein. The sample yields just under 600,000 distinct CDR3 sequences, approximately 15% seen once. The source was PBMCs, collected on the day of the yellow fever booster vaccination. The receptors originated from a man aged 25 to 45 who received the YFV17D yellow fever vaccine.

This clonotype was seen a few times. The chain combines TRBV5-5 with TRBJ1-1, with TRBD1 matching over 11 bases. J was trimmed by 5 bases and V by 4 bases; bases with no gene match: 7. Per the germline V gene, CDR1 is SGHKS and CDR2 is YYEKEE (reference sequence). This CDR3 contains 15 residues. CDR3 sequence reads: CASSLAGQGGTEAFF. The CDR3 bases are TGTGCCAGCAGCCTTGCGGGACAGGGGGGGACTGAAGCTTTCTTT.

This clonotype occurred a few times. The rearrangement uses TRBV30 and TRBJ2-4, with no clear D. The CDR3 sequence is 17 residues long. Trimming stripped 0 bases from V and 0 bases from J, with 15 bases between. Germline assignment: CDR1 GTSNPN and CDR2 SVGIG (reference sequence). The CDR3 DNA reads TGTGCCTGGAGTGTACCCCCCCAAGAACTAGCCAAAAACATTCAGTACTTC. This encodes CAWSVPPQELAKNIQYF.

V is TRBV20-1 and J is TRBJ2-1; 8 bases line up with TRBD2. With 2 bases clipped from V and 3 bases from J, the junction kept 12 bases outside the gene matches. CDR3 length: 17 amino acids. Germline CDR1 DFQATT, CDR2 SNEGSKA (reference sequence). The CDR3 nucleotides are TGCAGTGCTAGACTAGGGGCCAGCGGGGGTTTCTACAATGAGCAGTTCTTC. Translation gives CSARLGASGGFYNEQFF.

The V and J genes are TRBV29-1 and TRBJ2-2; 11 bases align to TRBD1. V lost 6 bases and J lost 7; bases outside the gene matches: 10. Germline CDR1 is SQVTM and CDR2 is ANQGSEA. CDR3 length: 15 amino acids. The DNA for the CDR3 is TGCAGCGTGAGAGCCGGACAGGGGGCTTTCGGGGAGCTGTTTTTT. It yields the protein CSVRAGQGAFGELFF.

This clonotype was seen once. The J gene is TRBJ2-5, the V gene TRBV11-2; 8 bases line up with TRBD2. Germline assignment: CDR1 SGHAT and CDR2 FQNNGV. There are 17 residues in the CDR3. With 5 bases clipped from V and 5 bases from J, the junction kept 16 bases outside the gene matches. DNA for the CDR3: TGTGCCAGCAGCCACGAGGAAGGAAGCGGGAGTGGGGAGACCCAGTACTTC. Protein: CASSHEEGSGSGETQYF.

This clonotype was counted a few times. The chain employs TRBV5-1 and TRBJ2-2, with no clear D. V dropped 1 base and J dropped 0 bases, with 13 bases sitting between them. This CDR3 comprises 17 residues. In germline, CDR1 is SGHRS, CDR2 YFSETQ. The CDR3 spells CASSLRVDFANTGELFF. The CDR3, as DNA: TGCGCCAGCAGCTTGAGGGTCGACTTCGCGAACACCGGGGAGCTGTTTTTT.

The V call is TRBV5-4, the J call TRBJ2-3; tentative D call: TRBD1 (5 bases). V was shortened by 0 bases and J by 6 bases, with 17 bases between the two germline ends. This CDR3 spans 16 amino acids. CDR1 is SGHNT and CDR2 is YYREEE in the germline V gene (reference sequence). Here the CDR3 DNA reads TGTGCCAGCAGCTTGGCGGTGACAGACATGCCGGATACGCAGTATTTT. Translated, it gives CASSLAVTDMPDTQYF.

The chain couples TRBV7-7 to TRBJ2-5; D perhaps matches TRBD2 (6 bases). The CDR3 is 14 residues long. From germline, CDR1 is SSHAT and CDR2 FNYEAQ (reference sequence). Trimming left V 5 bases short and J 5 bases short, with 15 bases between. DNA of the CDR3: TGTGCCAGCAGCCCCCCACCGGGGGATGAGACCCAGTACTTC. It codes for CASSPPPGDETQYF.

This clonotype was seen many times. The rearrangement joins TRBV7-9 to TRBJ2-7; 7 nucleotides agree with TRBD2. From germline, CDR1 is SEHNR and CDR2 FQNEAQ (reference sequence). The length of the CDR3 is 16 residues. Trimming removed 1 base from V and 5 bases from J; junction bases left unmatched: 11. CDR3 bases: TGTGCCAGCAGCTTAGTCGGTAGCGCTCGGGAGGACGAGCAGTACTTC. The encoded protein is CASSLVGSAREDEQYF.

The chain employs TRBV4-3 and TRBJ2-1; TRBD2 matches at 7 bases. Germline trimming cut 4 bases from V and 2 bases from J; bases unmatched to any gene: 11. This CDR3 is 17 amino acids long. CDR1 LGHNA and CDR2 YSLEER come from the germline V gene. CDR3 sequence (DNA): TGCGCCAGCAGCCTGGGGGGGGGATCTAGCCCCTACAATGAGCAGTTCTTC. Its protein product is CASSLGGGSSPYNEQFF.

This clonotype turned up a few times. This chain uses TRBV20-1 with TRBJ1-1; TRBD1 matches 7 bases. The CDR3 consists of 13 residues. Germline-derived CDR1 and CDR2 are DFQATT and SNEGSKA (reference sequence). Trimming at V came to 7 bases and at J to 1 base, leaving 6 bases not matched to a gene. The CDR3 protein is CSVKGQTNTEAFF. In DNA form, the CDR3 reads TGCAGTGTTAAGGGACAGACGAACACTGAAGCTTTCTTT.

This clonotype was seen more than once but under ten times. The V call is TRBV29-1, the J call TRBJ1-4; D possibly corresponds to TRBD1 (6 bases). Germline values: CDR1 SQVTM, CDR2 ANQGSEA. The CDR3 covers 13 residues. V was trimmed by 4 bases and J by 4 bases, leaving 10 bases between them. DNA for the CDR3: TGCAGCGTTGGGACAGATTTTAATGAAAAACTGTTTTTT. It yields the protein CSVGTDFNEKLFF.

There are a few counts of this clonotype. The chain couples TRBV7-9 to TRBJ2-5, with 9 bases lining up with TRBD2. This CDR3 has 17 amino acids. Unmatched junction bases numbered 13, after V lost 4 bases and J lost 4 bases. Germline-derived CDR1 and CDR2 are SEHNR and FQNEAQ (reference sequence). The CDR3 nucleotides are TGTGCCAGCAGCTCGGGTGGCGGGAGGGCCCTCGGAGAGACCCAGTACTTC. Its protein is CASSSGGGRALGETQYF.

The V gene is TRBV20-1, the J gene TRBJ2-5, with D possibly matching TRBD2 (5 bases). Germline V CDR1 and CDR2: DFQATT, SNEGSKA (reference sequence). V lost 6 bases and J 5 bases, leaving 16 bases between the germline ends. The CDR3 extends over 13 amino acids. The CDR3 DNA follows: TGCAGTGCAAGTATACTAGACGACGAGACCCAGTACTTC. It codes for CSASILDDETQYF.

This clonotype appeared a few times. The chain uses TRBV18 and TRBJ2-5; 8 nucleotides align to TRBD1. Per the germline V gene, CDR1 is KGHSH and CDR2 is LQKENI. The CDR3 length is 14 residues. V shed 6 bases, J shed 4 bases, and the junction held 7 bases outside the gene matches. In nucleotides, the CDR3 is TGTGCCAGCTCGCCTTGGACAGGGAGAGAGACCCAGTACTTC. It translates to CASSPWTGRETQYF.

The V and J genes are TRBV12-3 or TRBV12-4 and TRBJ2-1, with 11 bases fitting TRBD2. CDR3 length equals 16 residues. The trim removed 6 bases at V and 6 bases at J, leaving 10 bases unmatched. The CDR3, as DNA: TGTGCCAGCAGAGGTTTAGCGGGAGGGGATCCCAATGAGCAGTTCTTC. It yields the protein CASRGLAGGDPNEQFF.

A few counts support this clonotype. V is TRBV5-1 and J is TRBJ2-7; 7 nucleotides match TRBD2. The CDR3 covers 12 residues. V lost 8 bases to trimming and J lost 2 bases; unmatched junction nucleotides: 4. CDR1 and CDR2 from the germline V gene are SGHRS and YFSETQ. The CDR3 loop is CASSAGAYEQYF. CDR3 sequence (DNA): TGCGCCAGTTCGGCGGGAGCCTACGAGCAGTACTTC.

The chain couples TRBV9 to TRBJ2-5, with D possibly being TRBD1 (6 bases). Germline V gene lookup returns CDR1 SGDLS and CDR2 YYNGEE. V was shortened by 1 base and J by 7 bases, with 17 bases between the two germline ends. The CDR3 is made up of 15 amino acids. CDR3 in DNA: TGTGCCAGCAGCGTAAACCCTGGACAGTCGGGGACCCAGTACTTC. This gives the protein CASSVNPGQSGTQYF.

This clonotype was detected only a few times. The chain's CDR3 is CASSSPRQSTDTQYF. CDR3 DNA sequence: TGTGCCAGCAGCTCGCCGAGACAGAGCACAGATACGCAGTATTTT. This chain joins TRBV7-8 and TRBJ2-3, with a tentative D call TRBD1 (5 bases). V was cut by 4 bases and J by 0 bases, with 11 bases left in between. This CDR3 contains 15 residues. CDR1 and CDR2 (germline): SGHVS, FQNEAQ.

The V gene is TRBV5-5, the J gene TRBJ2-2; D unresolved. Trimming cost V 4 bases and J 7 bases, with 17 bases left between them. The CDR3 covers 15 residues. Looked up from germline, CDR1 is SGHKS and CDR2 is YYEKEE (reference sequence). CDR3 amino acids: CASSPQDVRVGELFF. The CDR3 DNA sequence: TGTGCCAGCAGCCCCCAGGACGTAAGGGTCGGGGAGCTGTTTTTT.

This clonotype was seen only a few times. The chain combines TRBV29-1 with TRBJ2-1, with D possibly called TRBD1 or TRBD2 (6 bases each). With 7 bases removed from V and 3 bases from J, the gap between germline ends came to 19 bases. Germline assignment: CDR1 SQVTM and CDR2 ANQGSEA. The CDR3 contains 15 residues. CDR3 bases: TGCAGCGCCGCGGGACACCCTTCGGGCTACAATGAGCAGTTCTTC. Protein: CSAAGHPSGYNEQFF.

This chain links TRBV11-2 with TRBJ1-4, with D possibly being TRBD1 (5 bases). The CDR3 totals 17 residues. Trimming took 5 bases from V and 0 from J, leaving 16 bases between them. Looked up from germline, CDR1 is SGHAT and CDR2 is FQNNGV. CDR3 protein: CASSQRRGGATNEKLFF. The CDR3, as DNA: TGTGCCAGCAGCCAACGACGTGGGGGGGCAACTAATGAAAAACTGTTTTTT.

The CDR3, as DNA: TGTGCCAGCAGTGGACAGGGTAGGGCCGGGGAGCTGTTTTTT. Protein product: CASSGQGRAGELFF. V usage is TRBV12-3 or TRBV12-4 and J usage is TRBJ2-2; the match to TRBD1 covers 8 bases. This CDR3 has 14 residues. The V and J ends lost 5 bases and 6 bases, in that order; junction bases with no gene match: 5.

The rearrangement links TRBV7-8 to TRBJ2-7; TRBD1 agrees at 9 bases. Germline CDR1 is SGHVS and CDR2 is FQNEAQ. This CDR3 has 15 amino acids. The J segment lost 3 bases and the V segment lost 4 bases, leaving 7 bases of the junction unmatched. In nucleotides, the CDR3 is TGTGCCAGCAGCTCCAGGACAGGGGTCGGCTACGAGCAGTACTTC. It yields the protein CASSSRTGVGYEQYF.

This clonotype occurred a few times. The V gene is TRBV4-3, the J gene TRBJ2-5; D is possibly TRBD1 or TRBD2 (6 bases each). CDR1 and CDR2 from the germline V gene are LGHNA and YSLEER. V lost 4 bases and J lost 5, with 20 bases in between. The CDR3 loop spans 16 amino acids. This CDR3 is CASSPGAGFAVETQYF. The CDR3 bases are TGCGCCAGCAGCCCGGGGGCAGGGTTTGCGGTGGAGACCCAGTACTTC.

The chain joins TRBV28 to TRBJ2-7; 7 positions agree with TRBD2. CDR1 and CDR2 from the germline V gene are MDHEN and SYDVKM. With V trimmed by 11 bases and J by 7 bases, 11 bases remained unmatched. This CDR3 region has 12 residues. CDR3 coding DNA: TGTGCCTTAAACGGGGCTAGCGGAGAGCAGTACTTC. Protein: CALNGASGEQYF. The full variable domain, completed using reference TRBV28 and TRBJ2-7, is DVKVTQSSRYLVKRTGEKVFLECVQDMDHENMFWYRQDPGLGLRLIYFSYDVKMKEKGDIPEGYSVSREKKERFSLILESASTNQTSMYLCALNGASGEQYFGPGTRLTVT.

This clonotype was found a few times. The rearrangement links TRBV15 to TRBJ1-2; perhaps TRBD1 as D (6 bases). This CDR3 is built from 15 residues. Trimming took off 0 bases at V and 5 bases at J, with 13 bases between the two ends. CDR1 and CDR2 (germline): LNHNV, YYDKDF (reference sequence). CDR3 in amino acids: CATSRDTGQLYGYTF. In nucleotides, the CDR3 is TGTGCCACCAGCAGAGATACCGGACAGCTTTATGGCTACACCTTC. Full variable domain (outside the CDR3, taken from reference TRBV15 and TRBJ1-2): DAMVIQNPRYQVTQFGKPVTLSCSQTLNHNVMYWYQQKSSQAPKLLFHYYDKDFNNEADTPDNFQSRRPNTSFCFLDIRSPGLGDTAMYLCATSRDTGQLYGYTFGSGTRLTVV.

As for this clonotype: One end of the junction is discordant with germline, which a read error may explain. The rearrangement uses TRBV12-3 or TRBV12-4 and TRBJ2-7; D unresolved. This CDR3 spans 12 amino acids. The CDR3 bases are TGTGCCAGCAGCCGAGGACCCTACGGGCAGTACTTC. Encoded protein: CASSRGPYGQYF.

This chain links TRBV20-1 with TRBJ2-3; 8 bases agree with TRBD2. Germline lookup yields CDR1 DFQATT and CDR2 SNEGSKA (reference sequence). The CDR3 contains 15 residues. V was pared by 3 bases and J by 3 bases, with 8 bases of the junction left unmatched. CDR3 loop: CSARWGGRLTDTQYF. The CDR3 DNA is TGCAGTGCTAGGTGGGGCGGGAGGTTAACAGATACGCAGTATTTT.

The chain combines TRBV5-1 with TRBJ2-2, with D unclear. Germline CDR1 SGHRS, CDR2 YFSETQ. V shed 0 bases and J shed 4 bases, with 13 bases lying between them. This CDR3 is built from 16 residues. The CDR3 coding sequence is TGCGCCAGCAGCTTGGAGGTAGCCAGTCCCACCGGGGAGCTGTTTTTT. Translated: CASSLEVASPTGELFF.